The 28 T cell receptor beta chains in this list originate from one sample, sequenced in a study of cytomegalovirus exposure and HLA in healthy donors. Vbeta (60) and Jbeta (13) primers were used in the PCR. Clones were read by immunoSEQ multiplex PCR, and TCRdb kept only the in-frame ones, dropping some. The sample totals 100,000 to 150,000 clones. The sample consisted of PBMCs. These TCRs come from a man between 18 and 29 years old in good health and CMV-seronegative.

This rearrangement joins TRBV29-1 to TRBJ2-1; TRBD2 might be the D (6 bases). There are 15 residues in the CDR3. Germline values: CDR1 SQVTM, CDR2 ANQGSEA. Trimming took 7 bases from V and 0 from J, leaving 16 bases between them. The CDR3 spells CSAYSGLSSYNEQFF. Written as DNA, the CDR3 is TGCAGCGCCTACAGCGGGCTGAGCTCCTACAATGAGCAGTTCTTC.

The genes are TRBV28 and TRBJ2-1; the D gene is possibly TRBD1 (6 bases). Trimming took 8 bases from V and 5 from J, leaving 19 bases between them. Per the germline V gene, CDR1 is MDHEN and CDR2 is SYDVKM. This CDR3 has 15 amino acids. The CDR3 sequence: CASGSAGEANNEQFF. The CDR3, as DNA: TGTGCCAGCGGCTCGGCAGGGGAAGCTAACAATGAGCAGTTCTTC.

The chain combines TRBV10-3 with TRBJ2-7; 10 nucleotides agree with TRBD1. V lost 7 bases and J lost 4; bases outside the gene matches: 7. CDR1 and CDR2 from the germline V gene are ENHRY and SYGVKD. This CDR3 spans 14 amino acids. The CDR3 is CAITAGTGEYEQYF. CDR3 coding DNA: TGTGCCATCACCGCCGGGACAGGGGAATACGAGCAGTACTTC.

The chain employs TRBV7-3 and TRBJ2-2; TRBD1 matches 7 bases. This CDR3 comprises 18 residues. The V segment lost 0 bases and the J segment 5 bases; nucleotides outside the gene matches: 12. CDR1 and CDR2 (germline): SGHTA, FQGTGA. This CDR3 reads CASSLTDRGRGFTGELFF. CDR3 nucleotide sequence: TGTGCCAGCAGCTTAACGGATCGGGGCAGGGGGTTTACCGGGGAGCTGTTTTTT.

The chain recombines TRBV6-5 with TRBJ2-4, with D perhaps matching TRBD2 (6 bases). CDR1 and CDR2 (germline): MNHEY, SVGAGI. The CDR3 contains 14 residues. V lost 4 bases, J lost 1 base, and 8 bases lay in between. CDR3 amino acids: CASSSEGAKNIQYF. CDR3 nucleotides: TGTGCCAGCAGTTCGGAGGGGGCCAAAAACATTCAGTACTTC.

The chain has TRBV28 and TRBJ2-7; 9 positions agree with TRBD2. Germline V CDR1 and CDR2: MDHEN, SYDVKM. This CDR3 region has 17 residues. V lost 4 bases and J lost 1; bases outside the gene matches: 11. The CDR3 DNA follows: TGTGCCAGCAGTTCCTATGATTTGACTAGCGGTTCCTACGAGCAGTACTTC. This translates into CASSSYDLTSGSYEQYF.

The V gene is TRBV5-1, the J gene TRBJ1-2, with 7 bases matching TRBD1. Looked up from germline, CDR1 is SGHRS and CDR2 is YFSETQ. The CDR3 is made up of 14 amino acids. Unmatched junction bases numbered 11, after V lost 4 bases and J lost 8 bases. CDR3 in DNA: TGCGCCAGCAGCCTAGACAGGGCCCTTGGGGGCTACACCTTC. Protein: CASSLDRALGGYTF.

The chain joins TRBV6-5 to TRBJ2-5; D not resolved. The end of the DNA is better explained by TRBJ2-7, so the J call may be wrong. In germline, CDR1 is MNHEY, CDR2 SVGAGI. The CDR3 covers 11 residues. This CDR3 is CASSYNSEQYF. CDR3 coding DNA: TGTGCCAGCAGCTACAATTCCGAGCAGTACTTC.

This sequence joins TRBV25-1 and TRBJ1-2; tentatively, D is TRBD1 (6 bases). Germline V gives CDR1 MGHDK, CDR2 SYGVNS. Trimming took off 5 bases at V and 4 bases at J, with 14 bases between the two ends. The CDR3 loop spans 14 amino acids. The CDR3 DNA is TGTGCCAGCAGTTGGGGGCAGGCTCTCTATGGCTACACCTTC. It specifies CASSWGQALYGYTF.

The chain joins TRBV7-6 to TRBJ2-7; 9 bases fit TRBD1. The V gene's germline CDR1 is SGHVS and CDR2 FNYEAQ. V lost 0 bases, J lost 3 bases, and 0 bases stayed unmatched. The CDR3 spans 14 residues. CDR3 DNA: TGTGCCAGCAGCTTAGCGGGACAGGGCTACGAGCAGTACTTC. It is translated as CASSLAGQGYEQYF.

The chain uses TRBV29-1 and TRBJ2-7; TRBD2 matches at 7 bases. Germline CDR1 reads SQVTM; CDR2 reads ANQGSEA. The CDR3 length is 14 residues. V lost 4 bases to trimming and J lost 6 bases; unmatched junction nucleotides: 12. CDR3 sequence (DNA): TGCAGCGTTGGGGGGGGTACGGCGAGTTCCGAGCAGTACTTC. Its translation: CSVGGGTASSEQYF.

V is TRBV5-1 and J is TRBJ1-6; 10 bases align to TRBD1. Germline CDR1 is SGHRS and CDR2 is YFSETQ. The CDR3 sequence is 14 residues long. V lost 6 bases to trimming and J lost 9 bases; unmatched junction nucleotides: 6. The CDR3 protein is CASKPGQGFSPLHF. The CDR3 nucleotides are TGCGCCAGCAAGCCGGGACAGGGGTTTTCACCCCTCCACTTT.

The chain recombines TRBV7-9 with TRBJ1-6, with 7 bases lining up with TRBD1. The CDR3 spans 16 residues. V gave up 5 bases and J gave up 6 bases; unmatched junction bases: 10. Germline-derived CDR1 and CDR2 are SEHNR and FQNEAQ (reference sequence). CDR3 nucleotides: TGTGCCAGCAGCAAAGGGACAGTTGGCCTTAATTCACCCCTCCACTTT. Protein product: CASSKGTVGLNSPLHF.

The chain recombines TRBV5-1 with TRBJ1-5, with TRBD1 as a possible D gene (5 bases). V was cut by 5 bases and J by 4 bases, with 13 bases left in between. There are 14 residues in the CDR3. Germline values: CDR1 SGHRS, CDR2 YFSETQ. The CDR3 DNA is TGCGCCAGCAGGCCCGACAGCGAAAATCAGCCCCAGCATTTT. Amino acids: CASRPDSENQPQHF.

This chain joins TRBV13 and TRBJ1-5; the match to TRBD1 covers 9 bases. The length of the CDR3 is 16 residues. V trimming: 4 bases; J trimming: 2 bases; junction bases outside the gene matches: 6. Germline V gene data show CDR1 as PRHDT and CDR2 as FYEKMQ (reference sequence). CDR3 bases: TGTGCCAGCAGCTCAAGTTGGACAGGGGGCAATCAGCCCCAGCATTTT. It codes for CASSSSWTGGNQPQHF.

The rearrangement joins TRBV7-9 to TRBJ1-4, with TRBD1 identical over 8 bases. V dropped 4 bases and J dropped 6; count of bases not matched to a gene: 7. The CDR3 runs 15 residues. In germline, CDR1 is SEHNR, CDR2 FQNEAQ (reference sequence). The CDR3 region is CASSSGDRGDEKLFF. The DNA for the CDR3 is TGTGCCAGCAGCTCAGGAGACAGGGGAGATGAAAAACTGTTTTTT. Full variable domain (remainder filled in from reference TRBV7-9 and TRBJ1-4): DTGVSQNPRHKITKRGQNVTFRCDPISEHNRLYWYRQTLGQGPEFLTYFQNEAQLEKSRLLSDRFSAERPKGSFSTLEIQRTEQGDSAMYLCASSSGDRGDEKLFFGSGTQLSVL.

The J gene is TRBJ2-7, the V gene TRBV7-9; no clear D gene. The CDR3 has 13 residues. V lost 5 bases, J lost 0 bases, and 8 bases lay in between. CDR1 is SEHNR, CDR2 FQNEAQ, per germline (reference sequence). CDR3 protein: CASSPLPSYEQYF. The CDR3 region has the DNA TGTGCCAGCAGCCCCCTTCCCTCCTACGAGCAGTACTTC.

This chain connects TRBV4-3 to TRBJ2-7; 7 positions agree with TRBD1. Looked up from germline, CDR1 is LGHNA and CDR2 is YSLEER. The ends lost 5 bases at V and 1 base at J; junction bases unmatched: 5. The CDR3 has 14 residues. CDR3 sequence: CASSYLTGSYEQYF. CDR3 DNA: TGCGCCAGCAGCTACCTGACAGGGTCCTACGAGCAGTACTTC.

The chain is built from TRBV6-5 and TRBJ2-1, with 9 bases identical to TRBD1. Germline V gene sequence: CDR1 MNHEY, CDR2 SVGAGI. This CDR3 is 15 amino acids long. V shed 5 bases and J 4 bases; nucleotides not matched to a gene: 6. CDR3 coding DNA: TGTGCCAGCAGTGGTGCCGGGACAGGGTACAATGAGCAGTTCTTC. Its protein is CASSGAGTGYNEQFF.

The rearrangement uses TRBV6-1 and TRBJ1-2; the D gene is possibly TRBD1 (5 bases). Trimming pared 6 bases from V and 8 bases from J, leaving 19 bases between. The length of the CDR3 is 14 residues. The germline V gene has CDR1 MNHNS and CDR2 SASEGT. CDR3 sequence reads: CASSAYFREEGYTF. The CDR3, as DNA: TGTGCCAGCAGCGCCTACTTCAGGGAGGAAGGCTACACCTTC.

The chain employs TRBV7-9 and TRBJ2-3; D gene ambiguous. Germline V gene data show CDR1 as SEHNR and CDR2 as FQNEAQ (reference sequence). This CDR3 comprises 14 residues. V gave up 0 bases and J gave up 5 bases, with 9 bases separating them. The CDR3 is CASSLATNRDTQYF. Written as DNA, the CDR3 is TGTGCCAGCAGCTTAGCGACAAATAGAGATACGCAGTATTTT. The full variable domain, its missing parts supplied by reference TRBV7-9 and TRBJ2-3, is DTGVSQNPRHKITKRGQNVTFRCDPISEHNRLYWYRQTLGQGPEFLTYFQNEAQLEKSRLLSDRFSAERPKGSFSTLEIQRTEQGDSAMYLCASSLATNRDTQYFGPGTRLTVL.

This chain uses TRBV7-2 with TRBJ1-4; D possibly corresponds to TRBD1 (6 bases). The CDR3 extends over 15 amino acids. Trimming stripped 3 bases from V and 5 bases from J, with 13 bases between. CDR1 SGHTA and CDR2 FQGNSA come from the germline V gene. This chain's CDR3 is CASSFRQAENEKLFF. CDR3 DNA sequence: TGTGCCAGCAGCTTTAGACAGGCTGAAAATGAAAAACTGTTTTTT. The variable domain in full, with the rest retrieved from reference TRBV7-2 and TRBJ1-4, is GAGVSQSPSNKVTEKGKDVELRCDPISGHTALYWYRQSLGQGLEFLIYFQGNSAPDKSGLPSDRFSAERTGGSVSTLTIQRTQQEDSAVYLCASSFRQAENEKLFFGSGTQLSVL.

DNA for the CDR3: TGTGCCAGTAGTATCATAACTAGCGGGAACAATGAGCAGTTCTTC. Amino acid sequence: CASSIITSGNNEQFF. This chain uses TRBV19 with TRBJ2-1; 10 nucleotides agree with TRBD2. With 3 bases clipped from V and 5 bases from J, the junction kept 4 bases outside the gene matches. Germline CDR1 and CDR2: LNHDA and SQIVND (reference sequence). This CDR3 spans 15 amino acids.

The V call is TRBV5-8, the J call TRBJ2-1, with D tentatively TRBD2 (6 bases). Trimming cost V 0 bases and J 7 bases, with 8 bases left between them. The CDR3 contains 13 residues. Germline loops: CDR1 SGHTS, CDR2 YDEGEE. CDR3 bases: TGTGCCAGCAGCTTGGGGGCGGGGAATGAGCAGTTCTTC. This codes for CASSLGAGNEQFF.

The chain carries TRBV7-2 and TRBJ2-7; maybe TRBD1 (6 bases). In germline, CDR1 is SGHTA, CDR2 FQGNSA. The CDR3 is 15 residues long. V was trimmed by 5 bases and J by 1 base, leaving 15 bases between them. CDR3 residues: CASSKWDIRSYEQYF. In DNA, the CDR3 is TGTGCCAGCAGCAAATGGGACATTCGTTCCTACGAGCAGTACTTC. Filled out from reference TRBV7-2 and TRBJ2-7, the complete variable domain reads GAGVSQSPSNKVTEKGKDVELRCDPISGHTALYWYRQSLGQGLEFLIYFQGNSAPDKSGLPSDRFSAERTGGSVSTLTIQRTQQEDSAVYLCASSKWDIRSYEQYFGPGTRLTVT.

This chain connects TRBV6-6 to TRBJ2-3; D perhaps matches TRBD2 (6 bases). The length of the CDR3 is 15 residues. Germline CDR1 reads MNHNY; CDR2 reads SVGAGI (reference sequence). The V end lost 9 bases, the J end lost 0 bases, and 16 bases lay between the germline ends. The CDR3 region has the DNA TGTGCCAGTTACCCTGGAGGGACCAGCACAGATACGCAGTATTTT. This gives the protein CASYPGGTSTDTQYF.

The J gene is TRBJ2-3, the V gene TRBV10-3; tentatively, D is TRBD2 (6 bases). The germline V gene has CDR1 ENHRY and CDR2 SYGVKD. The CDR3 consists of 14 residues. Trimming shortened V by 3 bases and J by 2 bases, and 9 bases separated the two germline ends. The CDR3, as DNA: TGTGCCATCAGTGAATGGACTACCACAGATACGCAGTATTTT. This translates into CAISEWTTTDTQYF.

This sequence joins TRBV27 and TRBJ2-7, with D perhaps matching TRBD1 (6 bases). This CDR3 contains 12 residues. The V gene lost 6 bases and the J gene lost 1 base, with 7 bases spanning the gap. CDR1 is MNHEY, CDR2 SMNVEV, per germline (reference sequence). CDR3 amino acids: CASRTGSYEQYF. The CDR3 nucleotides read TGTGCCAGCAGGACAGGATCCTACGAGCAGTACTTC.